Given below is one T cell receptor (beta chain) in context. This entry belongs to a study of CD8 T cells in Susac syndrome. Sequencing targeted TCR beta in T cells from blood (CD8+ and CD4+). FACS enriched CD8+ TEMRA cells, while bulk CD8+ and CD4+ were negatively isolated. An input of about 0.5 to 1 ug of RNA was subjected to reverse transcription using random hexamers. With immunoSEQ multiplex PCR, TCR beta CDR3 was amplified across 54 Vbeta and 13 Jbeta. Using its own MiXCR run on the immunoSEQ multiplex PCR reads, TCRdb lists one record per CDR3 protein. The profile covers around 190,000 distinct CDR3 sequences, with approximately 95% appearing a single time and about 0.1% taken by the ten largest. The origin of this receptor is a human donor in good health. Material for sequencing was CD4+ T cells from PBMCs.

The CDR3 loop reads CASRTEGAADTQYF. CDR3 DNA: TGTGCCAGCAGGACGGAGGGGGCGGCAGATACGCAGTATTTT. J is TRBJ2-3 and V is TRBV6-5, with a tentative D call TRBD1 (7 bases). Trimming took off 6 bases at V and 4 bases at J, with 14 bases between the two ends. CDR1 is MNHEY, CDR2 SVGAGI, per germline. This CDR3 spans 14 amino acids.